This TCR beta chain was recorded in a study of a mutant IDH1 vaccine in newly diagnosed glioma. The wider study: Mean patient age was around 40 years; about 60% were male and approximately 38% female.

The CDR3 consists of 14 residues. Germline loops: CDR1 SEHNR, CDR2 FQNEAQ (reference sequence). V dropped 6 bases and J dropped 1 base, with 11 bases sitting between them. Broader study findings: Immune responses induced by vaccination arose in 93.3% of the patients. Top-clonotype changes in peripheral T cells seemed unrelated to pseudoprogression.

A remark on this clone: Its antigen is currently unknown.

Documented time point: baseline, week 1 (first vaccination visit). The treatment is: pre-vaccination baseline after standard-of-care therapy. Assay used: immunoSEQ multiplex PCR; TCRdb lists only in-frame clones, some missing. The sample contains about 92,000 clones, roughly 77% of which appear only once. Sequenced here: PBMCs, sampled from a glioma patient treated with radiotherapy, temozolomide or both. The genes are TRBV7-9 and TRBJ2-3; TRBD2 might be the D (6 bases). The receptor was isolated from a man aged 40-49 years with glioma. CDR3 protein: CASRMGEGTDTQYF. CDR3 DNA: TGTGCCAGCAGGATGGGGGAGGGCACAGATACGCAGTATTTT. The entire variable domain, with the rest obtained from reference TRBV7-9 and TRBJ2-3, is as follows: DTGVSQNPRHKITKRGQNVTFRCDPISEHNRLYWYRQTLGQGPEFLTYFQNEAQLEKSRLLSDRFSAERPKGSFSTLEIQRTEQGDSAMYLCASRMGEGTDTQYFGPGTRLTVL.